The T cell receptor beta chain described here comes from a study of OX40 agonist ivuxolimab in advanced cancers. Study-wide context: Each patient was given ivuxolimab into a vein every 2 weeks, at 0.01 to 10 mg/kg. Partial responses occurred in three patients (one hepatocellular carcinoma, two cutaneous melanoma). A history of anti-PD-1, anti-PD-L1 or anti-CTLA-4 therapy was acceptable, and 40% to 45% had some.

V lost 10 bases, J lost 8 bases, and 11 bases stayed unmatched. This CDR3 region has 14 residues. Germline CDR1 reads ENHRY; CDR2 reads SYGVKD. The repertoire was sequenced with immunoSEQ multiplex PCR; TCRdb's copy has only in-frame clones and lacks some. The data contain 30,000 to 40,000 clones, about 89% of them singletons. The TCR sequence derives from an adult with an advanced solid tumor such as melanoma, head and neck, liver or kidney cancer. The source was CD4+ or CD8+ T cells sorted from blood, collected in a trial of the OX40 agonist ivuxolimab. The chain employs TRBV10-3 and TRBJ1-6; 7 nucleotides agree with TRBD1. CDR3 DNA sequence: TGTGCCACGCGGGACAGCCAGTCGTATTCACCCCTCCACTTT. This translates into CATRDSQSYSPLHF.